The present T cell receptor (beta chain) was sequenced within a study of early T cells in non-severe SARS-CoV-2 infection. In this sample, this clonotype turned up many times. Its antigen is currently unknown. Attachment of unique molecular identifiers to individual cDNA molecules was performed. A single record per CDR3 protein comes from TCRdb applying MiXCR to the 5' RACE reads. The data hold just over 95,000 distinct CDR3 sequences, with 9.5% to 11% observed a single time. Findings and limits, study-wide: VDJdb-based annotation leaned toward anti-spike CD8 responses and missed private and CD4 specificities.

Losses at the gene ends were 5 bases for V and 6 bases for J; bases not matched to a gene: 7. CDR3 size: 16 residues. The V gene's germline CDR1 is MNHEY and CDR2 SMNVEV (reference sequence). The source of this sequence is an adult who was a healthcare worker with PCR-confirmed SARS-CoV-2 infection or an uninfected control (not recorded which). Sequencing was carried out using whole blood. This chain joins TRBV27 and TRBJ1-6; 10 bases match TRBD1. CDR3 sequence reads: CASSPGQGRVNSPLHF. Here the CDR3 DNA reads TGTGCCAGCAGTCCGGGACAGGGGAGAGTTAATTCACCCCTCCACTTT.